This entry features one T cell receptor (beta chain) sequence. CDR1 is KGHDR, CDR2 SFDVKD, per germline. CDR3 length equals 16 residues. The J segment lost 5 bases and the V segment lost 0 bases, leaving 7 bases of the junction unmatched. Authors' analysis steps: Reference gene primers were amplified, and this amplification served to estimate nucleated cell counts. The data were produced by immunoSEQ multiplex PCR, yet TCRdb's version contains in-frame clones alone and is incomplete. V, J and clone size reflect that table, while D and trimming were determined from the DNA. In the table there are roughly 100,000 clones, roughly 87% of which are singletons. The record originates from a study of blood T cell repertoires in COVID-19. Study as a whole: Sample material is recorded as cDNA or gDNA derived from T cells, B-cell-depleted T cells, or PBMCs.

The sequence was obtained from a woman aged 50 to 60 with COVID-19, enrolled during active disease. The material sequenced was peripheral blood. The rearrangement links TRBV24-1 to TRBJ2-5; 8 nucleotides line up with TRBD1. The CDR3 sequence: CATSDLGQGARETQYF. CDR3 DNA: TGTGCCACCAGTGATTTGGGCCAGGGGGCGCGGGAGACCCAGTACTTC.